Listed below are T cell receptor beta chains from one sample, sequenced in a study of blood T cell repertoires in COVID-19. The table came from immunoSEQ multiplex PCR; TCRdb's copy has only in-frame clones and leaves some out. Of about 250,000 clones in the sample, approximately 84% were seen once. Sequencing was done on a sample of peripheral blood. The receptors shown here come from a person aged 65 to 85 with COVID-19, enrolled during active disease. CDR3s include the opening cysteine and the closing phenylalanine or tryptophan.

length	V	J	CDR3
14	TRBV28	TRBJ1-5	CASCEGVRYQPQHF
16	TRBV7-9	TRBJ2-1	CASSPRNFGGSVEQFF
15	TRBV11-2	TRBJ1-2	CASSPRTGNNYGYTF
16	TRBV20-1	TRBJ1-1	CSASPTEQVFGTEAFF
12	TRBV28	TRBJ1-2	CASSLRTAGYTF
14	TRBV6-5	TRBJ1-5	CASRRTGINQPQHF
19	TRBV27	TRBJ2-1	CASSLRIPSGIDSYNEQFF
14	TRBV5-1	TRBJ2-5	CASSLGRERETQYF
13	TRBV11-3	TRBJ2-1	CASSATRDREQFF
14	TRBV6-5	TRBJ2-5	CASGDGGAGETQYF
15	TRBV5-1	TRBJ1-5	CASSSAPGSNQPQHF
15	TRBV3-1/TRBV3-2	TRBJ1-2	CASSQDYGRNYGYTF
16	TRBV7-9	TRBJ2-7	CASSFSRDRASYEQYF
13	TRBV5-1	TRBJ2-5	CASSFTGEETQYF
22	TRBV3-1/TRBV3-2	TRBJ2-1	CASSQQGLPGLAGPISYNEQFF
16	TRBV19	TRBJ2-6	CASRLAGGHGANVLTF
13	TRBV6-6	TRBJ1-1	CASSPPGRYEAFF
13	TRBV6-5	TRBJ1-1	CASTMTGITEAFF
13	TRBV6-5	TRBJ2-7	CASRKGQGYEQYF
18	TRBV4-1	TRBJ1-1	CASSSNPTPHSMNTEAFF
14	TRBV7-8	TRBJ2-7	CASSVTLPDYEQYF
16	TRBV15	TRBJ2-3	CATSRAGGTSRNTQYF
17	TRBV7-6	TRBJ2-5	CASSLSGTGGPQETQYF
14	TRBV28	TRBJ1-2	CASSLLRGTHGYTF
16	TRBV15	TRBJ2-3	CATSRDEGLATDTQYF
16	TRBV7-9	TRBJ1-4	CASRSMGRATNEKLFF
15	TRBV30	TRBJ1-4	CAWKRGTTLNEKLFF
12	TRBV7-2	TRBJ2-7	CASSLEPPRLYF
15	TRBV5-8	TRBJ2-7	CASSLDLGNSYEQYF
14	TRBV6-6	TRBJ1-1	CASSYGDRNTEAFF
17	TRBV9	TRBJ2-1	CASSVGSGLAFVDEQFF
12	TRBV2	TRBJ1-2	CASRRTVWGYTF
14	TRBV24-1	TRBJ2-7	CATSSGDRHYEQYF
15	TRBV28	TRBJ1-5	CASSLGGRSNQPQHF
14	TRBV10-1	TRBJ2-3	CALGGTGGLDTQYF
15	TRBV7-2	TRBJ1-2	CASSSQGEGWGGYTF
15	TRBV7-2	TRBJ1-5	CASSLNPGGNQPQHF
14	TRBV9	TRBJ2-5	CASSQEGLSETQYF
13	TRBV7-7	TRBJ2-7	CASSLGQGDEQYF
16	TRBV7-9	TRBJ2-1	CASSPLGLSSYNEQFF
15	TRBV5-1	TRBJ2-2	CASSLGGQNTGELFF
17	TRBV7-7	TRBJ2-2	CASSKTSGGANTGELFF